Listed below are T cell receptor beta chains from one sample, sequenced in a study of OX40 agonist ivuxolimab in advanced cancers. Data came from immunoSEQ multiplex PCR; TCRdb stores just in-frame clones and leaves some out. The sample includes roughly 110,000 clones, 90% of them seen just once. Here the sequenced sample was CD4+ or CD8+ T cells sorted from blood, taken in a trial of the OX40 agonist ivuxolimab. Receptors were obtained from an adult with an advanced solid tumor such as melanoma, head and neck, liver or kidney cancer. The CDR3 runs from the conserved cysteine through the conserved F or W. The D gene is left open where the match is weak.

CDR3 protein | CDR3 DNA | D gene | V gene | CDR3 length | J gene
CASSSGTGAQETQYF | TGCGCCAGCAGCTCCGGGACAGGGGCTCAAGAGACCCAGTACTTC | TRBD1 | TRBV5-1 | 15 | TRBJ2-5
CASSQEGSRRVGYTF | TGCGCCAGCAGCCAAGAGGGCAGTCGGCGGGTTGGCTACACCTTC | . | TRBV4-3 | 15 | TRBJ1-2
CASSWGTGGNYEQYF | TGTGCCAGCAGCTGGGGGACAGGGGGCAACTACGAGCAGTACTTC | TRBD1 | TRBV5-4 | 15 | TRBJ2-7
CASSPRDGANTEAFF | TGTGCCAGCTCACCCCGGGACGGCGCGAACACTGAAGCTTTCTTT | . | TRBV18 | 15 | TRBJ1-1
CASSAPRGGQAFF | TGTGCCAGCAGCGCCCCCAGGGGGGGGCAAGCTTTCTTT | TRBD1 | TRBV9 | 13 | TRBJ1-1
CATSSHLMSYEQYF | TGTGCCACCAGCAGCCACTTAATGTCCTACGAGCAGTACTTC | . | TRBV15 | 14 | TRBJ2-7
CASSLDLGGTEAFF | TGTGCCAGCAGCTTAGACCTAGGGGGTACTGAAGCTTTCTTT | . | TRBV11-2 | 14 | TRBJ1-1
CSVQDSQETQYF | TGCAGCGTCCAGGACAGCCAAGAGACCCAGTACTTC | . | TRBV29-1 | 12 | TRBJ2-5
CASKGTGVSYEQYF | TGTGCCAGCAAGGGGACAGGGGTCTCCTACGAGCAGTACTTC | TRBD1 | TRBV28 | 14 | TRBJ2-7
CASSRGSSGNYGYTF | TGTGCCAGTAGTCGAGGGTCTTCGGGCAACTATGGCTACACCTTC | . | TRBV19 | 15 | TRBJ1-2